This TCR beta chain was captured in a study of STAT5B mutations in CD4+ large granular lymphocyte leukemia. Regarding the study as a whole: CD4-sorted patient repertoires seemed more clonal than healthy CD4+ repertoires.

The V end lost 8 bases, the J end lost 8 bases, and 22 bases lay between the germline ends. CDR1 MDHEN and CDR2 SYDVKM come from the germline V gene. This CDR3 spans 15 amino acids. Notes on this clone: What it binds is not known.

TCRdb's table, derived via immunoSEQ multiplex PCR, lists solely in-frame clones and lacks some. The table records about 45,000 clones, 65% to 90% of them present only once. V gene TRBV28 combines with J gene TRBJ2-1; the D gene is possibly TRBD1 (7 bases). The clonotype originates from a human donor in good health. The sample comprised CD4+ T cells from blood buffy coats. This CDR3 is CASHTSRRGVDEQFF. The CDR3 nucleotides read TGTGCCAGCCACACCAGTCGCAGGGGGGTCGATGAGCAGTTCTTC.